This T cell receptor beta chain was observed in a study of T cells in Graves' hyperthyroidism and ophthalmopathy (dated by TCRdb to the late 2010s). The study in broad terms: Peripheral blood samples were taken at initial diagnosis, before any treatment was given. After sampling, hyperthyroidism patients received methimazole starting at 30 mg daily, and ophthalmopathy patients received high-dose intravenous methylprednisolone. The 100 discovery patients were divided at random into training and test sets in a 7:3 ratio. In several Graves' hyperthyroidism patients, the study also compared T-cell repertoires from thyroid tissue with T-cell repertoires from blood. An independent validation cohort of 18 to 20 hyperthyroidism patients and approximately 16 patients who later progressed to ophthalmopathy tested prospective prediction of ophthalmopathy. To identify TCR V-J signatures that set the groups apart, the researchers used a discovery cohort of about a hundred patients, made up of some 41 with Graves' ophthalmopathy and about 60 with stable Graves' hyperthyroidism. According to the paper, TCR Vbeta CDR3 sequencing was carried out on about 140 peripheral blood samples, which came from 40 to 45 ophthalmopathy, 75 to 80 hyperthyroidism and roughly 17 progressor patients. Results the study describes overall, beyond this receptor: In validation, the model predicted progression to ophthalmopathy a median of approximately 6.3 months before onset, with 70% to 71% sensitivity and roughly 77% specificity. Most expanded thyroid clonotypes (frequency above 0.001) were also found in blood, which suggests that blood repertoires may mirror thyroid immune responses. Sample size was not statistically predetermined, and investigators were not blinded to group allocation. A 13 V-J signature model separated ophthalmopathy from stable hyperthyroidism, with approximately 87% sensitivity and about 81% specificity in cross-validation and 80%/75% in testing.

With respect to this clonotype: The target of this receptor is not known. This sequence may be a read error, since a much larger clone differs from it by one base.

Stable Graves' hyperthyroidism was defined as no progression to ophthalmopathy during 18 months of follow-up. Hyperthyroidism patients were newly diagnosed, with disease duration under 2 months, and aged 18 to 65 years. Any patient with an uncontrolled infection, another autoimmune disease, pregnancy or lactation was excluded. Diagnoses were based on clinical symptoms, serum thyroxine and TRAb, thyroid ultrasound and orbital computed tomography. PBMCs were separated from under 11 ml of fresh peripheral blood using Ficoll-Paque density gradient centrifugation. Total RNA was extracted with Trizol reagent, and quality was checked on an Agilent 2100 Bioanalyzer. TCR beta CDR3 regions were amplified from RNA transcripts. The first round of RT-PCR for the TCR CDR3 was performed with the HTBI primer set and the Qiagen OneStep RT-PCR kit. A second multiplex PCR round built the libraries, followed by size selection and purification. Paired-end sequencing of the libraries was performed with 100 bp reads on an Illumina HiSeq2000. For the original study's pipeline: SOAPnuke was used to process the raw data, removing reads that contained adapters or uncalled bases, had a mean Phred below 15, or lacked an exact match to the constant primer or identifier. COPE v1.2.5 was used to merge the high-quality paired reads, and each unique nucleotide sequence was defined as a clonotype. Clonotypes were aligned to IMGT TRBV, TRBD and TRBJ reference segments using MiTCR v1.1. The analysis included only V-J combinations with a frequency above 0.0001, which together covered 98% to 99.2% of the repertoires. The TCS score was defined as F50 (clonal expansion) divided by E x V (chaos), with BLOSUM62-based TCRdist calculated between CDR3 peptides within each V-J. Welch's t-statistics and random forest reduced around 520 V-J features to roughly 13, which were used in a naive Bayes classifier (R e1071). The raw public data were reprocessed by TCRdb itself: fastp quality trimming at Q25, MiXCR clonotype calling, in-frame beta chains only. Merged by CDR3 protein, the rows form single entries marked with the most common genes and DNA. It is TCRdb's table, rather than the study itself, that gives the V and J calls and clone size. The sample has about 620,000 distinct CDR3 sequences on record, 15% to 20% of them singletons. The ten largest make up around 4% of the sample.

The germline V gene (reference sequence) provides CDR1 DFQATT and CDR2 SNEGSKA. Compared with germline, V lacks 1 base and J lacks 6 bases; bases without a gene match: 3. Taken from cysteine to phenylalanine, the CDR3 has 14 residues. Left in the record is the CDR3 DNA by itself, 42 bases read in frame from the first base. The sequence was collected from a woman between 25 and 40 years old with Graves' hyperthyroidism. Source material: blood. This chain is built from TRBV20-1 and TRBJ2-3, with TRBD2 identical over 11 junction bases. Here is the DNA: TGCAGTGCTAGAGCGGCTAGCGGGAGGGATACGCAGTATTTT. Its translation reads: CSARAASGRDTQYF.